The entry below describes one T cell receptor beta chain. Trimming shortened V by 1 base and J by 7 bases, and 12 bases separated the two germline ends. The CDR3 loop spans 14 amino acids. Germline CDR1 and CDR2: KGHDR and SFDVKD. This entry belongs to a study of blood T cell repertoires in COVID-19. TCRdb's table, derived via immunoSEQ multiplex PCR, lists solely in-frame clones and lacks some. This sample carries 300,000 to 400,000 clones, approximately 85% of them seen once, and the ten largest clones take around 7.2%. This TCR derives from a human donor in a cohort sampled during active COVID-19. The sequenced material came from peripheral blood. The chain uses TRBV24-1 and TRBJ1-2; D uncertain. The CDR3 sequence is CATSDFLTSSGYTF. The CDR3 coding sequence is TGTGCCACCAGTGATTTTTTGACTTCTTCTGGCTACACCTTC.